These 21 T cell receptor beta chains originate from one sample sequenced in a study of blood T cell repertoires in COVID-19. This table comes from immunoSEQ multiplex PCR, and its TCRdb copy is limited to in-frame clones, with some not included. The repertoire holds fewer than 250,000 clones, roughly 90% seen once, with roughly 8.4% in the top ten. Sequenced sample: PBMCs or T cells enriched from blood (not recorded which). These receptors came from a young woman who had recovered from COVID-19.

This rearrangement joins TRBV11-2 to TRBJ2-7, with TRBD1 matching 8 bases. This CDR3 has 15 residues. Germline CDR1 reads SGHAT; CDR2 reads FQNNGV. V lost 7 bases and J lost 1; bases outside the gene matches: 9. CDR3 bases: TGTGCCAGCACCGGAGACAGGGGAAATTCCTACGAGCAGTACTTC. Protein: CASTGDRGNSYEQYF.

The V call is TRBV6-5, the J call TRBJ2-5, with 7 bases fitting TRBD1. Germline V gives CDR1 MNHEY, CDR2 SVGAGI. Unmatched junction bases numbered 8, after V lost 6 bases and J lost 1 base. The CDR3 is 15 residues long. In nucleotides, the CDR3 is TGTGCCAGCAGCCGCACGACAGGGTTCCAAGAGACCCAGTACTTC. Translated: CASSRTTGFQETQYF.

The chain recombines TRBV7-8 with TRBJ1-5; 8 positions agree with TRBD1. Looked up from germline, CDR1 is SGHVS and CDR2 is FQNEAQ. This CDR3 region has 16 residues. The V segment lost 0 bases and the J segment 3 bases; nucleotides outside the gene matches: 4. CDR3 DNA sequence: TGTGCCAGCAGCTTAGCCGGGACAGGCTACAATCAGCCCCAGCATTTT. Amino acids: CASSLAGTGYNQPQHF.

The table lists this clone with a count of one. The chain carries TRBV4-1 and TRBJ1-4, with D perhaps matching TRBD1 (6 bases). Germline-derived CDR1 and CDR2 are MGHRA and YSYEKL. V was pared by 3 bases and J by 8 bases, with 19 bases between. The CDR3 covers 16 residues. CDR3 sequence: CASSHPSQGFGEKLFF. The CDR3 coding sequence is TGCGCCAGCAGCCATCCCTCTCAGGGGTTTGGCGAAAAACTGTTTTTT.

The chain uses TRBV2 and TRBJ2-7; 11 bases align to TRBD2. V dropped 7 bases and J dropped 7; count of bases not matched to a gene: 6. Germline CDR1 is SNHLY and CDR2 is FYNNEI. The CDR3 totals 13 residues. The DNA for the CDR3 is TGTGCCAGCACCCCCCTAGCGGGGGGTGAGCAGTACTTC. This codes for CASTPLAGGEQYF.

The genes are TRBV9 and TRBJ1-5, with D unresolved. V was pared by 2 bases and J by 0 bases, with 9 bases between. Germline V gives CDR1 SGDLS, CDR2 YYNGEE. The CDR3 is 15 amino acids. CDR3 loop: CASSVNSYSNQPQHF. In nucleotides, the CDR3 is TGTGCCAGCAGCGTGAACAGCTATAGCAATCAGCCCCAGCATTTT.

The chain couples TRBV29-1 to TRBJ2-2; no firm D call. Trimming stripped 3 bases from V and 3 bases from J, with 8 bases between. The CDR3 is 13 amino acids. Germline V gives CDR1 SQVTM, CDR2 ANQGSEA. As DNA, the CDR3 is TGCAGCGTTGATACAGCCTACACCGGGGAGCTGTTTTTT. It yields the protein CSVDTAYTGELFF.

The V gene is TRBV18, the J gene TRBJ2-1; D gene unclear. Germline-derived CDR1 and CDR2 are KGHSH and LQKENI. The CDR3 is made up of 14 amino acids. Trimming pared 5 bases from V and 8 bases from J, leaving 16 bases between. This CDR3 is CASSAAYQSDEQFF. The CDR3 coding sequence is TGTGCCAGCTCAGCGGCCTATCAGAGCGATGAGCAGTTCTTC.

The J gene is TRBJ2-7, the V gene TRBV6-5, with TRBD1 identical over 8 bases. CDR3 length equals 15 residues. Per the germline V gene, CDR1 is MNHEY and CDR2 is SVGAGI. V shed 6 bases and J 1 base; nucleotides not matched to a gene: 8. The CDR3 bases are TGTGCCAGCAGACTCAGGGGGCAGAGATCCTACGAGCAGTACTTC. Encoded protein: CASRLRGQRSYEQYF.

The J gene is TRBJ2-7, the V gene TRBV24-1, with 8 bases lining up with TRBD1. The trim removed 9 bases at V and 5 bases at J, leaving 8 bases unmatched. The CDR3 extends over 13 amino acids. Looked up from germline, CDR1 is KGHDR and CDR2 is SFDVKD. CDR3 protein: CATATGVVDEQYF. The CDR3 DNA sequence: TGTGCCACCGCGACAGGGGTAGTTGACGAGCAGTACTTC.

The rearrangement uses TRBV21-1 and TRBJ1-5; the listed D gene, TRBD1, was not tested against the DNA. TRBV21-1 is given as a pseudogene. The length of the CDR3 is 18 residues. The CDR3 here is CASSKTRQGIWGNQPQHF. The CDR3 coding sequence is TGTGCCAGCAGCAAAACTCGACAGGGGATCTGGGGCAATCAGCCCCAGCATTTT.

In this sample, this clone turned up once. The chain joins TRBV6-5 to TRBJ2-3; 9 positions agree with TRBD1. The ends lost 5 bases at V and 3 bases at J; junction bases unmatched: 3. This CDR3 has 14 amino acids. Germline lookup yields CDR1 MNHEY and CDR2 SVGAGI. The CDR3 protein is CASSRDRVTDTQYF. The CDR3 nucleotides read TGTGCCAGCAGTCGGGACAGGGTAACAGATACGCAGTATTTT.

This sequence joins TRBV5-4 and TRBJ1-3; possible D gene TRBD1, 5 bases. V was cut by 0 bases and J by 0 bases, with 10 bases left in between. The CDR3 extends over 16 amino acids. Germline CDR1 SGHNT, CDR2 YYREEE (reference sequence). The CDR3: CASSLEAGISGNTIYF. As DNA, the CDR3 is TGTGCCAGCAGCTTGGAAGCAGGGATCTCTGGAAACACCATATATTTT.

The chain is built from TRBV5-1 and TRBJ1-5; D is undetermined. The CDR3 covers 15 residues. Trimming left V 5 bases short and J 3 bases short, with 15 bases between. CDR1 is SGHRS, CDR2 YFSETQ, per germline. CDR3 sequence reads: CASREAPGANQPQHF. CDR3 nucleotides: TGCGCCAGCAGGGAGGCTCCTGGAGCCAATCAGCCCCAGCATTTT.

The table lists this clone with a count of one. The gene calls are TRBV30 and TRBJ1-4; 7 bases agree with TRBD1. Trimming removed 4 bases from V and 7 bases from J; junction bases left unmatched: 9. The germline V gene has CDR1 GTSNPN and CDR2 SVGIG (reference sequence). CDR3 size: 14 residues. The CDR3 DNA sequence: TGTGCCTGGAAGTTTCCAGGGGGAGGTGAAAAACTGTTTTTT. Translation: CAWKFPGGGEKLFF.

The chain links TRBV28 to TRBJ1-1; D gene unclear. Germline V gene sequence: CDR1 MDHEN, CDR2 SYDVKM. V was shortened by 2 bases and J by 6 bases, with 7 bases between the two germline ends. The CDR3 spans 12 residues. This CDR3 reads CASSLGGSEAFF. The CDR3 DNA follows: TGTGCCAGCAGTTTAGGAGGGTCTGAAGCTTTCTTT. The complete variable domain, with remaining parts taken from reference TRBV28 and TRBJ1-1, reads DVKVTQSSRYLVKRTGEKVFLECVQDMDHENMFWYRQDPGLGLRLIYFSYDVKMKEKGDIPEGYSVSREKKERFSLILESASTNQTSMYLCASSLGGSEAFFGQGTRLTVV.

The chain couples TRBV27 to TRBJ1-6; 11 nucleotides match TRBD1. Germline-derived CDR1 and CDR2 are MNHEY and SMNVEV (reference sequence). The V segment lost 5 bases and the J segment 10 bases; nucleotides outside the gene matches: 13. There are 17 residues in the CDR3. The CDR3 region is CASSPRTGGRFRSPLHF. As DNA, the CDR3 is TGTGCCAGCAGTCCGCGGACAGGGGGCAGGTTCAGATCACCCCTCCACTTT.

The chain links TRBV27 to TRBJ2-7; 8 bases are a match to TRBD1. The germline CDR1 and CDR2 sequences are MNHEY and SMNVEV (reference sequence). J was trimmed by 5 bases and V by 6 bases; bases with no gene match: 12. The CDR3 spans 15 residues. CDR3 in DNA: TGTGCCAGCAGAAACGGACGGACAGGGTTCAACGAGCAGTACTTC. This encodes CASRNGRTGFNEQYF.

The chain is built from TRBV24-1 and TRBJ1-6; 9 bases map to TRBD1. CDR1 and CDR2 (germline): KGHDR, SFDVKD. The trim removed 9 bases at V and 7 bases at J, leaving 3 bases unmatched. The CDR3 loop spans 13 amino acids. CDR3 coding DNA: TGTGCCACCCAAGGACAGGGGAATTCACCCCTCCACTTT. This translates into CATQGQGNSPLHF.

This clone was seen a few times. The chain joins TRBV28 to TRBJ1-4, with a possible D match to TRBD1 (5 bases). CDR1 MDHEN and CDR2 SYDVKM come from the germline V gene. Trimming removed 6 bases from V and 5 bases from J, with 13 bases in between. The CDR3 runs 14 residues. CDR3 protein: CASRQVANNEKLFF. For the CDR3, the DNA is TGTGCCAGCAGACAGGTGGCCAACAATGAAAAACTGTTTTTT. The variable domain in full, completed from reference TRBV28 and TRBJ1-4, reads DVKVTQSSRYLVKRTGEKVFLECVQDMDHENMFWYRQDPGLGLRLIYFSYDVKMKEKGDIPEGYSVSREKKERFSLILESASTNQTSMYLCASRQVANNEKLFFGSGTQLSVL.

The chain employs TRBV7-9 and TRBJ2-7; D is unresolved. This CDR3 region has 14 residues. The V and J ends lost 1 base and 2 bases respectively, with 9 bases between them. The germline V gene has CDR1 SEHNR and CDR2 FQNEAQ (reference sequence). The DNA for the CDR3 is TGTGCCAGCAGCTTAGTGGCCAGTACCTACGAGCAGTACTTC. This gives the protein CASSLVASTYEQYF.